One and the same sample provided the 8 T cell receptor beta chains below, sequenced in a study of tumor and adjacent non-tumor tissue in lung cancer. RNA was extracted from bulk tissue without any cell sorting. The library came from three nested PCR rounds adapted from ARM-PCR protocols. TCRdb redid the calling of the multiplex PCR reads with MiXCR, one entry per CDR3 protein. This sample carries under 95,000 distinct CDR3 sequences, about 72% of them seen once, and the ten largest clones take 15% to 20%. Sequenced material: lung tumor tissue. The source is a man in his fifties or sixties with non-small cell lung cancer.

For this clonotype: Sequence at one end of the junction differs from germline and may be a read error. This chain uses TRBV4-1 with TRBJ1-6; the D is unclear. The CDR3 contains 14 residues. Germline V gene sequence: CDR1 MGHRA, CDR2 YSYEKL. The CDR3 nucleotides read TGCGCCAGTAGCCTAAAATGGGGTAATTCACCCCTCCACTTT. It is translated as CASSLKWGNSPLHF.

As for this clonotype: A much larger clone differs by one base, so this may be a read error. The V call is TRBV28, the J call TRBJ1-2, with D uncertain. Germline CDR1 MDHEN, CDR2 SYDVKM. The CDR3 contains 12 residues. The CDR3 nucleotides are TGTGCCAACAGTTTATTTAGAACAGACTACACCTTC. This encodes CANSLFRTDYTF.

Notes on this clonotype: A read error may produce the germline difference seen at one junction end. The chain has TRBV6-2 or TRBV6-3 and TRBJ2-3; D is possibly TRBD1 or TRBD2 (6 bases each). This CDR3 has 19 amino acids. CDR1 is MNHEY, CDR2 SVGEGT, per germline. The CDR3: CASSYLSTHRDSSTDTRYF. Written as DNA, the CDR3 is TGTGCCAGCAGTTACTTGAGTACCCACAGGGACTCTAGCACAGATACGCGGTATTTT.

This clonotype was seen a few times. The junction departs from germline at one end; a sequencing error may be responsible. V is TRBV4-3 and J is TRBJ1-5; unclear D gene. Germline V CDR1 and CDR2: LGHNA, YSLEER. The CDR3 sequence is 15 residues long. This CDR3 is CASNQDWDSNQPQHF. CDR3 nucleotide sequence: TGCGCCAGCAACCAAGATTGGGATAGTAATCAGCCCCAGCATTTT.

The J gene is TRBJ2-3, the V gene TRBV20-1, with D perhaps being TRBD1 or TRBD2 (5 bases each). The CDR3 covers 17 residues. V was clipped by 6 bases and J by 3 bases, with 25 bases between them. Germline CDR1 is DFQATT and CDR2 is SNEGSKA (reference sequence). CDR3 sequence reads: CSANPWGVGASTDTQYF. The CDR3 DNA reads TGCAGTGCCAACCCTTGGGGTGTCGGGGCCAGTACAGATACGCAGTATTTT.

Comment on this clonotype: At one end the junction does not follow the germline gene, possibly because of a read error. The chain is built from TRBV6-2 or TRBV6-3 and TRBJ1-2; D remains unclear. The germline gives CDR1 MNHEY, CDR2 SVGEGT. The CDR3 runs 15 residues. CDR3 DNA: TGTGCCAGCAGCTCCTCCAGAGTGTCTAACTATGGCTGCACCTTC. Encoded protein: CASSSSRVSNYGCTF.

For this clonotype: Its ends do not fully match the called genes, so a read error is possible. V usage is TRBV20-1 and J usage is TRBJ2-1; the match to TRBD2 covers 11 bases. The germline V gene encodes CDR1 DFQATT and CDR2 SNEGSKA (reference sequence). The CDR3 has 17 amino acids. The CDR3 DNA reads TGCAGTGATAGAGGTACTACAACTAGCGGGAGCTACAATGAGCAGTTCTTC. It is translated as CSDRGTTTSGSYNEQFF.

This clonotype was counted many times. V is TRBV12-3 or TRBV12-4 and J is TRBJ1-5; the match to TRBD1 covers 8 bases. The V segment lost 1 base and the J segment 1 base; nucleotides outside the gene matches: 6. The CDR3 runs to 17 residues. The DNA of the CDR3 is TGTGCCAGCAGTTTAGTCCCTGGACAGGGAAGCAATCAGCCCCAGCATTTT. Protein sequence: CASSLVPGQGSNQPQHF.